A selection of T cell receptor beta chains follows, all from one sample in a study of sequential checkpoint blockade in melanoma. TCRdb's copy holds only in-frame clones and misses some; the assay was immunoSEQ multiplex PCR. The data show some 13,000 clones, 21% seen once. The sequencing used tumor tissue (inferred from file names), collected from a patient given nivolumab and ipilimumab in sequence. Receptor source: a human donor with melanoma. The CDR3 runs from the conserved cysteine through the conserved F or W. Each record gives: V gene, J gene, CDR3 protein.

TRBV6-8,TRBJ1-2,CASRRDREGYTF
TRBV9,TRBJ1-2,CASRTVNYGYTF
TRBV23-1,TRBJ1-1,CASSPKGNTEAFF
TRBV11-3,TRBJ1-6,CASSRDSYNSPLHF
TRBV11-3,TRBJ2-6,CASSRNSGAKSGANVLTF
TRBV11-3,TRBJ2-3,CASSLGRGGPDTQYF
TRBV19,TRBJ2-3,CAASDRATDTQYF
TRBV6-8,TRBJ2-4,CASRKGVAKNIQYF
TRBV6-8,TRBJ2-7,CASSYRSRLSYEQYF
TRBV6-8,TRBJ1-2,CASSYGGNSFFYGYTF
TRBV5-1,TRBJ1-3,CASSLESGSGNTIYF
TRBV6-8,TRBJ1-1,CASMSQNTEAFF
TRBV11-3,TRBJ2-1,CASSPRDYLTSNEQFF
TRBV5-1,TRBJ2-2,CASSSGQGGPGELFF
TRBV11-3,TRBJ2-5,CASNPGTLEETQYF
TRBV29-1,TRBJ1-1,CSVAHGGEGTEAFF
TRBV11-3,TRBJ2-1,CASSYGTSEYNEQFF
TRBV11-3,TRBJ1-4,CASSSGEGTNEKLFF
TRBV6-8,TRBJ2-2,CASRRTGFYENTGELFF
TRBV6-8,TRBJ1-1,CAISSGGNTEAFF
TRBV6-7,TRBJ2-3,CASSYLSSHTQYF
TRBV7-6,TRBJ2-1,CASSPPGSYNEQFF
TRBV11-3,TRBJ2-1,CASSSTGTGRNEQFF
TRBV4-1,TRBJ2-7,CASSLGPPENYEQYF
TRBV28,TRBJ1-1,CASTLVGYGEAFF
TRBV11-3,TRBJ2-1,CASSLDRGTYNEQFF
TRBV9,TRBJ1-4,CASSVGTGGEKLFF
TRBV19,TRBJ2-1,CASSIDGGSSYNEQFF
TRBV6-8,TRBJ2-2,CASSSGDREFTGELFF
TRBV11-3,TRBJ2-3,CASSRGVSTARTDTQYF
TRBV11-3,TRBJ1-4,CASSHGRQPATNEKLFF
TRBV6-8,TRBJ1-1,CASSYSQVMNTEAFF
TRBV19,TRBJ2-1,CASTDGVAGYSYNEQFF
TRBV19,TRBJ1-5,CASSFPVNSNQPQHF
TRBV11-3,TRBJ2-7,CASSLMAGSGTEQYF
TRBV11-3,TRBJ1-3,CASSFPDRAGNTIYF
TRBV28,TRBJ1-5,CASRPGGLGQPQHF
TRBV28,TRBJ2-7,CASSSPATYEQYF
TRBV12-5,TRBJ2-5,CASTLGEESETQYF
TRBV11-3,TRBJ2-3,CASSLLQAGTGSDTQYF
TRBV10-2,TRBJ2-3,CASSDSRGVAQYF
TRBV18,TRBJ1-4,CASSPRGPTNEKLFF
TRBV28,TRBJ1-1,CASKPRGQLRTEAFF
TRBV29-1,TRBJ2-5,CSVNRAPGLAGGVYQETQYF
TRBV19,TRBJ1-2,CASSRAGKAYGYTF
TRBV7-5,TRBJ1-2,CASSLRRQGDGYTF
TRBV5-1,TRBJ1-1,CASREQGSDTEAFF